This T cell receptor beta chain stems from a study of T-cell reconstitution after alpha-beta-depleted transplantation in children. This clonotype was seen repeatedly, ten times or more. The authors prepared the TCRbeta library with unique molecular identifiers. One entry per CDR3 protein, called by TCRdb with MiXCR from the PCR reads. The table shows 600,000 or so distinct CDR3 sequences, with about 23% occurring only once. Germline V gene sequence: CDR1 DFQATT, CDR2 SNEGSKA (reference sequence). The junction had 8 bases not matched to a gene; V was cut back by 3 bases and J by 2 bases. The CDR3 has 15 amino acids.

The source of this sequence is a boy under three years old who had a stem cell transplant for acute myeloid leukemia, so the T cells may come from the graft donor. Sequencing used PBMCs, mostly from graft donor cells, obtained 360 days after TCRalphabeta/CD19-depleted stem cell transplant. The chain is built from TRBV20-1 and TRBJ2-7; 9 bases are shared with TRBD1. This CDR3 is CSASITGQGTYEQYF. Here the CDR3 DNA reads TGCAGTGCTAGTATTACGGGACAGGGAACCTACGAGCAGTACTTC.